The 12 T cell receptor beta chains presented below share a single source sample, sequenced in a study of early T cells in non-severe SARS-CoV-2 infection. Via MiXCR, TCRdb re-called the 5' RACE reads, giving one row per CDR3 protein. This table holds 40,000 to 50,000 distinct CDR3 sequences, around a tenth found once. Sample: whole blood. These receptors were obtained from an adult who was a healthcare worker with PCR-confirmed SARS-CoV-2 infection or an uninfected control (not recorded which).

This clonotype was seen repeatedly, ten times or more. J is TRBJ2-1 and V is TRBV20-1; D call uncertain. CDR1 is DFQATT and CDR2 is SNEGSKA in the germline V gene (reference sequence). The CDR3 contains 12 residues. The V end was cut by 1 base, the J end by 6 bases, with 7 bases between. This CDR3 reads CSARVVSNEQFF. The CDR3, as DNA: TGCAGTGCTAGAGTGGTTTCCAATGAGCAGTTCTTC.

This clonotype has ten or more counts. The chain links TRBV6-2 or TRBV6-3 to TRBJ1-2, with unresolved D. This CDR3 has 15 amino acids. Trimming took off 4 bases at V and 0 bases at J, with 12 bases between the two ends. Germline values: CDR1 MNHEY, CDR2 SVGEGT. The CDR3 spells CASSFAGRANYGYTF. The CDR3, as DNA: TGTGCCAGCAGTTTTGCGGGTCGAGCTAACTATGGCTACACCTTC.

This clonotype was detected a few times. The CDR3 spells CASTPLGTEAFF. Here the CDR3 DNA reads TGTGCCAGCACCCCTCTGGGCACTGAAGCTTTCTTT. This chain uses TRBV28 with TRBJ1-1; D gene ambiguous. This CDR3 spans 12 amino acids. V lost 7 bases to trimming and J lost 4 bases, with 10 bases between them. Germline CDR1 and CDR2: MDHEN and SYDVKM.

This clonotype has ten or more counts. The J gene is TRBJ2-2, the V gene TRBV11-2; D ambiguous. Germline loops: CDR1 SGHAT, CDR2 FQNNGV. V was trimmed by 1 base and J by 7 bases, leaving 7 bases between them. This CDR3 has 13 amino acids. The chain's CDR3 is CASSLGRNGELFF. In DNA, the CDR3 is TGTGCCAGCAGCTTAGGCCGGAACGGGGAGCTGTTTTTT.

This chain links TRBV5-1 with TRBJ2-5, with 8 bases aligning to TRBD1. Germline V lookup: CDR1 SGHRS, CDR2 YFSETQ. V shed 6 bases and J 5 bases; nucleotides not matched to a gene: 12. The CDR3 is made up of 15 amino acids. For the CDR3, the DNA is TGCGCCAGCACCGCAGAGGGGCGGACAGGGGAGACCCAGTACTTC. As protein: CASTAEGRTGETQYF.

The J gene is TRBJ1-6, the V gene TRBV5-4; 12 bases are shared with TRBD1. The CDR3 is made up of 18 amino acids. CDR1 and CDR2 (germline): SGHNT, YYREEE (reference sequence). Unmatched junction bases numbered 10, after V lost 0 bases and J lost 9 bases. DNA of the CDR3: TGTGCCAGCAGCTTGGACCGAGGGACAGGGGGCGATAGTTCACCCCTCCACTTT. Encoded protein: CASSLDRGTGGDSSPLHF. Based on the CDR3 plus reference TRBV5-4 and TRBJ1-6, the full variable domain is ETGVTQSPTHLIKTRGQQVTLRCSSQSGHNTVSWYQQALGQGPQFIFQYYREEENGRGNFPPRFSGLQFPNYSSELNVNALELDDSALYLCASSLDRGTGGDSSPLHFGNGTRLTVT.

CDR3 sequence reads: CASSSTGTPNLFEQYF. The CDR3 DNA reads as TGTGCCAGCAGCTCGACCGGGACCCCCAATTTGTTCGAGCAGTACTTC. This chain links TRBV7-3 with TRBJ2-7; D could derive from TRBD1 or TRBD2 (5 bases each). Trimming stripped 4 bases from V and 6 bases from J, with 22 bases between. The CDR3 runs 16 residues. In germline, CDR1 is SGHTA, CDR2 FQGTGA.

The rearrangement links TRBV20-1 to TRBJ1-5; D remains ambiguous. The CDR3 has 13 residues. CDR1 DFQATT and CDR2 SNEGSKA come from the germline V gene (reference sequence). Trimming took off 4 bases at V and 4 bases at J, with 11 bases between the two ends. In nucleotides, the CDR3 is TGCAGTGCTACCGGGAGCAGAAATCAGCCCCAGCATTTT. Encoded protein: CSATGSRNQPQHF.

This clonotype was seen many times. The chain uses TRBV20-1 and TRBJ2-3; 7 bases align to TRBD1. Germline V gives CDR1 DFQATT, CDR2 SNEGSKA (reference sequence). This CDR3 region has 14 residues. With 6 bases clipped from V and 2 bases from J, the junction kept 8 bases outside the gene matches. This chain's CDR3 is CSAVRQGATDTQYF. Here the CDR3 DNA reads TGCAGTGCCGTTCGACAGGGAGCCACAGATACGCAGTATTTT.

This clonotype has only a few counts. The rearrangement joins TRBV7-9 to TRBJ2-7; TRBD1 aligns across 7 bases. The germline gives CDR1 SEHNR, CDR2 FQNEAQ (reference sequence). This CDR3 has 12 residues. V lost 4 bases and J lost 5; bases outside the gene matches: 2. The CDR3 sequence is CASSSDRNEQYF. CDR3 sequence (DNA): TGTGCCAGCAGCTCGGACAGGAACGAGCAGTACTTC.

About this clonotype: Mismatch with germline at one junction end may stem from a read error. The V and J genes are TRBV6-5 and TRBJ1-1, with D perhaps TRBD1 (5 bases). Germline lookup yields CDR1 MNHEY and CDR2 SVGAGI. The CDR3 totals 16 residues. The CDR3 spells CASSGTGKVWNAEAFF. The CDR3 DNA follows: TGTGCCAGCAGCGGGACGGGGAAGGTGTGGAACGCTGAAGCTTTCTTT.

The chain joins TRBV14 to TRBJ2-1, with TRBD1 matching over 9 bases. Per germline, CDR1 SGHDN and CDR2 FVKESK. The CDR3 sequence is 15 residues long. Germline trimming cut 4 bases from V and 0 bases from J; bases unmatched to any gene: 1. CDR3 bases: TGTGCCAGCAGCCGACAGGGGGGCTCCTACAATGAGCAGTTCTTC. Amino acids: CASSRQGGSYNEQFF.